This T cell receptor (beta chain) is from a study of T-cell memory formation after mild COVID-19. MiXCR, applied by TCRdb to the 5' RACE reads, yields one record per CDR3 protein. The sample lists about 340,000 distinct CDR3 sequences; approximately 14% were seen once. Germline lookup yields CDR1 SGHTA and CDR2 FQGNSA. V was pared by 3 bases and J by 6 bases, with 18 bases between. This CDR3 contains 15 residues. The V and J genes are TRBV7-2 and TRBJ2-7, with D possibly being TRBD1 (6 bases). This receptor was obtained from a man aged 18 to 30 who had mild COVID-19 (a few samples of this study predate the infection). Cell type and time point are not known. Material for sequencing was PBMCs or a T cell subset sorted from them (not recorded which). CDR3 amino acids: CASSFGLNRVLEQYF. CDR3 coding DNA: TGTGCCAGCAGCTTTGGGCTGAACAGGGTACTCGAGCAGTACTTC.